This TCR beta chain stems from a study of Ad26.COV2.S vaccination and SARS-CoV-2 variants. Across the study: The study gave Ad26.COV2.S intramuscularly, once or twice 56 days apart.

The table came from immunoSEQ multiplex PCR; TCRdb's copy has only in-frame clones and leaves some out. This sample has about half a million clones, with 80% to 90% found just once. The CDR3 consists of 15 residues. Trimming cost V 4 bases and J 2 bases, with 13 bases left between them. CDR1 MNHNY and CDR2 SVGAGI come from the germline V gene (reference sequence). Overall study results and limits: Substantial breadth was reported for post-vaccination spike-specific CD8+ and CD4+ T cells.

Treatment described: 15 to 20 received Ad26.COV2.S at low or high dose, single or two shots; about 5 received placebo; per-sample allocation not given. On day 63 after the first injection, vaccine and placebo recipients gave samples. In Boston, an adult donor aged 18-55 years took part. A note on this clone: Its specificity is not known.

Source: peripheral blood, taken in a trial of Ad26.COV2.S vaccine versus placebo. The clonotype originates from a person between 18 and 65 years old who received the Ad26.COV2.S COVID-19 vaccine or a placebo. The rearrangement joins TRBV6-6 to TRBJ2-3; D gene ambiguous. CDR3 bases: TGTGCCAGCAGTTCCTGGACGGAACCCACAGATACGCAGTATTTT. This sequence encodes CASSSWTEPTDTQYF.